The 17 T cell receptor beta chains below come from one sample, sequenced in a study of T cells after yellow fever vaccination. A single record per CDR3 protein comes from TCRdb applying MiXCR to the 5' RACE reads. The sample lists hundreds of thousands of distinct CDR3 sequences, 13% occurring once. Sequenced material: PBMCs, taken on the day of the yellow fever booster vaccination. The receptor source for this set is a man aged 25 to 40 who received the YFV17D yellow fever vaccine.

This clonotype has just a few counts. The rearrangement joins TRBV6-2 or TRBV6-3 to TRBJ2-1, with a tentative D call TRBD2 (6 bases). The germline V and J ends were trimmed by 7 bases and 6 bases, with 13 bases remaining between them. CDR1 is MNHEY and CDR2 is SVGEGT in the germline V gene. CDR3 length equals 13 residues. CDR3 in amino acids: CASTGGGPNEQFF. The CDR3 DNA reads TGTGCCAGCACTGGGGGAGGCCCCAATGAGCAGTTCTTC.

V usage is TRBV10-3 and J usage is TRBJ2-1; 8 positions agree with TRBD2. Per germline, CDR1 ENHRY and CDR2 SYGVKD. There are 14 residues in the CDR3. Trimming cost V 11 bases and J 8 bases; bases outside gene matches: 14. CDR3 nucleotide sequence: TGTGCCGGCAAGGGTAGCGGGAAGGGTGATGAGCAGTTCTTC. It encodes CAGKGSGKGDEQFF.

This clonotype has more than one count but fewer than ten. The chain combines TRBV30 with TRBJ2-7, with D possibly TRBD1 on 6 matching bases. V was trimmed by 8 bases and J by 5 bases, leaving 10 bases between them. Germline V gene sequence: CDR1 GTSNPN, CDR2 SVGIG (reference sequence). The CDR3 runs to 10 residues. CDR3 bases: TGTGCCCAGGGGTTCGACGAGCAGTACTTC. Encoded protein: CAQGFDEQYF. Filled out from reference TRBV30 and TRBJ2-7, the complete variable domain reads SQTIHQWPATLVQPVGSPLSLECTVEGTSNPNLYWYRQAAGRGLQLLFYSVGIGQISSEVPQNLSASRPQDRQFILSSKKLLLSDSGFYLCAQGFDEQYFGPGTRLTVT.

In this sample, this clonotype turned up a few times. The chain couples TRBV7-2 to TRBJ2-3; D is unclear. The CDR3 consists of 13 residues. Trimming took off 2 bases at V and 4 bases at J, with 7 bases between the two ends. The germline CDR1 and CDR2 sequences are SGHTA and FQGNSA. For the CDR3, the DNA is TGTGCCAGCAGCTTAATAATGTCAGATACGCAGTATTTT. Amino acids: CASSLIMSDTQYF.

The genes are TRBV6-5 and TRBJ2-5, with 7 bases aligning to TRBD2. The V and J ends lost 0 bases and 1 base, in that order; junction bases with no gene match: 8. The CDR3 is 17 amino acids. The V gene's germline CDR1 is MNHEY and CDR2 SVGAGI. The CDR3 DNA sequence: TGTGCCAGCAGTTACTCGGGCGGGTCTAGCGGCCAAGAGACCCAGTACTTC. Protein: CASSYSGGSSGQETQYF.

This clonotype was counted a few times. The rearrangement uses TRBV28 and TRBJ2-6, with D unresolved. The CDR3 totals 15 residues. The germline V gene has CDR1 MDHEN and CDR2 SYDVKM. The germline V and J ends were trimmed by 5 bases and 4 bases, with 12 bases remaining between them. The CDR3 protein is CASSAPGWGANVLTF. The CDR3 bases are TGTGCCAGCAGTGCCCCCGGGTGGGGGGCCAACGTCCTGACTTTC. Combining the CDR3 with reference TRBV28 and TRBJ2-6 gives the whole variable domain DVKVTQSSRYLVKRTGEKVFLECVQDMDHENMFWYRQDPGLGLRLIYFSYDVKMKEKGDIPEGYSVSREKKERFSLILESASTNQTSMYLCASSAPGWGANVLTFGAGSRLTVL.

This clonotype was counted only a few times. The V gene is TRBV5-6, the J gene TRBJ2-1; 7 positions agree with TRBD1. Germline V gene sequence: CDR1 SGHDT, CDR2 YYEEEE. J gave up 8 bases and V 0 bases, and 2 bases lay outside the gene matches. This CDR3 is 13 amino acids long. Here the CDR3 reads CASSLGQGHEQFF. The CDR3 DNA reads TGTGCCAGCAGCTTGGGACAGGGCCATGAGCAGTTCTTC.

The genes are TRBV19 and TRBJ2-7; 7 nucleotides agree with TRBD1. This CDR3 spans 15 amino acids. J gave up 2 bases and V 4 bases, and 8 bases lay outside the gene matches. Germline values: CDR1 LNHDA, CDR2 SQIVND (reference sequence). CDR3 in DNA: TGTGCCAGTAGTAGCCCGGGACAGACCACCTACGAGCAGTACTTC. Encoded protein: CASSSPGQTTYEQYF. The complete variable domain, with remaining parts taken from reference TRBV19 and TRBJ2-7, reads DGGITQSPKYLFRKEGQNVTLSCEQNLNHDAMYWYRQDPGQGLRLIYYSQIVNDFQKGDIAEGYSVSREKKESFPLTVTSAQKNPTAFYLCASSSPGQTTYEQYFGPGTRLTVT.

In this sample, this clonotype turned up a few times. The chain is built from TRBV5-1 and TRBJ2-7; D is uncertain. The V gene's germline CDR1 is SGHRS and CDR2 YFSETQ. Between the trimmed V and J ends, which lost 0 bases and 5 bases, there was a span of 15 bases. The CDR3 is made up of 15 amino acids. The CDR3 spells CASSLESLVLDEQYF. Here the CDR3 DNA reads TGCGCCAGCAGCTTGGAATCGTTAGTCCTGGACGAGCAGTACTTC.

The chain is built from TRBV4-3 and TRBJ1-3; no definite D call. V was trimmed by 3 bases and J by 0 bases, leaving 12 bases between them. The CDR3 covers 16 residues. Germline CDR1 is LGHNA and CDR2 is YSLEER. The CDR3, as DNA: TGCGCCAGCAGCCAGCCCCTGACAAACTCTGGAAACACCATATATTTT. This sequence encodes CASSQPLTNSGNTIYF.

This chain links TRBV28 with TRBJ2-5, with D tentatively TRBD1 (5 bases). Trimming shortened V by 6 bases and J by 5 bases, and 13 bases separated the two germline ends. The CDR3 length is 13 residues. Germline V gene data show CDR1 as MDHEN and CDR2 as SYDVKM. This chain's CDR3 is CASREGVEETQYF. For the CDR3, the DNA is TGTGCCAGCAGAGAAGGGGTGGAGGAGACCCAGTACTTC.

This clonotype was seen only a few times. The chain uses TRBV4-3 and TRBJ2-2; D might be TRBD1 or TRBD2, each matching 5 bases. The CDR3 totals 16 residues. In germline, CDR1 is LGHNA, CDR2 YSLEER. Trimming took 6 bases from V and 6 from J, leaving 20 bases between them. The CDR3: CASSPGTGIAPGELFF. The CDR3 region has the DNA TGCGCCAGCAGTCCGGGGACCGGCATCGCCCCCGGGGAGCTGTTTTTT.

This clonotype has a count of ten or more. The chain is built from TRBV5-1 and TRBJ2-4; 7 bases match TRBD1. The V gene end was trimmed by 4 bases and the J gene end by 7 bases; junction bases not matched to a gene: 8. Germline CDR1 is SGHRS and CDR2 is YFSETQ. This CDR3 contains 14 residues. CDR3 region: CASSQDRAGNIQYF. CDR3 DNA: TGCGCCAGCAGCCAAGACAGGGCCGGGAACATTCAGTACTTC. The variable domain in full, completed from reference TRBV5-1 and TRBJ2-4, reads KAGVTQTPRYLIKTRGQQVTLSCSPISGHRSVSWYQQTPGQGLQFLFEYFSETQRNKGNFPGRFSGRQFSNSRSEMNVSTLELGDSALYLCASSQDRAGNIQYFGAGTRLSVL.

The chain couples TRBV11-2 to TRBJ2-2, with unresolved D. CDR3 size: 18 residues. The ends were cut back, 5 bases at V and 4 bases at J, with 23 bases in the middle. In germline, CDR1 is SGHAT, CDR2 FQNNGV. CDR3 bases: TGTGCCAGCAGCCGCGACCTCCTTCTCGGGTCAGGCACCGGGGAGCTGTTTTTT. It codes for CASSRDLLLGSGTGELFF.

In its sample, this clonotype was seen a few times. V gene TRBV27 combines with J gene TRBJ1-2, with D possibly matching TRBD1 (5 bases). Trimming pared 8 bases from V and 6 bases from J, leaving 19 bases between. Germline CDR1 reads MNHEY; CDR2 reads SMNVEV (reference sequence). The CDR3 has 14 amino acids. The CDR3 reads CASSLSGRIDGYTF. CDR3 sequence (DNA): TGTGCCAGCTCCCTGTCAGGGCGTATTGATGGCTACACCTTC.

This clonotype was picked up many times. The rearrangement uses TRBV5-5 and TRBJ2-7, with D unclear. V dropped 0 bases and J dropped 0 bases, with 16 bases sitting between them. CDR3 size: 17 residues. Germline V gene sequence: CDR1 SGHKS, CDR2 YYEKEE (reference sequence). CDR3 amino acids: CASSLVVSGSSSYEQYF. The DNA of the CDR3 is TGTGCCAGCAGCTTGGTAGTTTCCGGATCCAGCTCCTACGAGCAGTACTTC.

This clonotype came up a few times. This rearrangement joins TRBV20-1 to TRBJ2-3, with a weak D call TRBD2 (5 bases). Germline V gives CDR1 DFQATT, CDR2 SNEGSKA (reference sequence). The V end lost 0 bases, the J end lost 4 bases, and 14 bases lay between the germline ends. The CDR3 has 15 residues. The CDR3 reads CSARDRGPSSDTQYF. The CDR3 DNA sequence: TGCAGTGCTAGAGATCGAGGTCCTAGCTCAGATACGCAGTATTTT.